This TCR beta chain was sequenced for a study of blood T cells in healthy people across ages. Trimming cost V 2 bases and J 1 base; bases outside gene matches: 4. Per germline, CDR1 MGHRA and CDR2 YSYEKL. The CDR3 consists of 16 residues. Primed by a sample-barcoded 5' primer and a J-beta primer mix, a second PCR proceeded for about 7 to 12 cycles. One entry per CDR3 protein results from TCRdb running MiXCR on the 5' RACE reads. There are some 1.8 million distinct CDR3 sequences in the sample; 39% occur only once, and around 23% lies in the top ten. This sequence originates from a human donor in good health. The V gene is TRBV4-1, the J gene TRBJ1-5, with 8 bases aligning to TRBD1. Material for sequencing was blood. CDR3 DNA sequence: TGCGCCAGCAGCCAACACACAGGGGGAAGCAATCAGCCCCAGCATTTT. Protein: CASSQHTGGSNQPQHF.